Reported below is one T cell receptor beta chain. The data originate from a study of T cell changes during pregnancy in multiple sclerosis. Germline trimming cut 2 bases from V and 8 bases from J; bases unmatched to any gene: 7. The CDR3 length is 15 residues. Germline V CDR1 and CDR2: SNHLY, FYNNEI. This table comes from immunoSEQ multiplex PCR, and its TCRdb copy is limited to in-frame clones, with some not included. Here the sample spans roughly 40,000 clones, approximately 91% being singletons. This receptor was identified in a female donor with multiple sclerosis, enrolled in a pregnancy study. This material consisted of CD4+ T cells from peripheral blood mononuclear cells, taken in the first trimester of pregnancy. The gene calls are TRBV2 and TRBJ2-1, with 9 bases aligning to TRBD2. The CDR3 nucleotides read TGTGCCAGCAGTGAACTAGCGGGGAAACTCTATGAGCAGTTCTTC. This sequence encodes CASSELAGKLYEQFF.